In its sample, the clone carrying this TCR beta chain was seen a few times. The target antigen is unknown. The data stem from a study of T cell repertoires in cytomegalovirus infection. CDR3 length: 17 residues. Trimming cost V 0 bases and J 0 bases, with 12 bases left between them. Germline V gene lookup returns CDR1 SGHVS and CDR2 FQNEAQ. Each CDR3 protein is one row after TCRdb ran MiXCR on the reads. The sample includes a few hundred thousand distinct CDR3 sequences, 29% of them seen just once. The chain has TRBV7-8 and TRBJ1-3; D is ambiguous. The sequence was collected from a human donor in good health (CMV status not recorded). Some clones in this sample may be carry-over from other donors' samples. The sample here was cultured PBMCs, taken from culture after CMV antigen stimulation. In DNA form, the CDR3 reads TGTGCCAGCAGCTTAGCGGTCATAGGCCACTCTGGAAACACCATATATTTT. Translation gives CASSLAVIGHSGNTIYF.